This T cell receptor beta chain is drawn from a study of blood T cell repertoires in COVID-19. Study information: Sources were T cells, B-cell-depleted T cells, or PBMCs; the material itself was cDNA or gDNA.

The method was immunoSEQ multiplex PCR; TCRdb's version includes in-frame clones alone and lacks a portion of them. The sample lists 100,000 or so clones, approximately 70% occurring once. Trimming took 4 bases from V and 1 from J; bases not matched to a gene: 10. This CDR3 is 16 amino acids long. Looked up from germline, CDR1 is SGHNT and CDR2 is YYREEE (reference sequence). This clone appeared a few times. The TCR originated in a man of 80 years or more with acute or convalescent COVID-19. The sequenced material came from peripheral blood. The chain combines TRBV5-4 with TRBJ2-7; 8 bases are a match to TRBD2. The CDR3, as DNA: TGTGCCAGCAGCCCCCGGGGGGGCGGGAGATCCTACGAGCAGTACTTC. Its protein is CASSPRGGGRSYEQYF. Combining the CDR3 with reference TRBV5-4 and TRBJ2-7 gives the whole variable domain ETGVTQSPTHLIKTRGQQVTLRCSSQSGHNTVSWYQQALGQGPQFIFQYYREEENGRGNFPPRFSGLQFPNYSSELNVNALELDDSALYLCASSPRGGGRSYEQYFGPGTRLTVT.